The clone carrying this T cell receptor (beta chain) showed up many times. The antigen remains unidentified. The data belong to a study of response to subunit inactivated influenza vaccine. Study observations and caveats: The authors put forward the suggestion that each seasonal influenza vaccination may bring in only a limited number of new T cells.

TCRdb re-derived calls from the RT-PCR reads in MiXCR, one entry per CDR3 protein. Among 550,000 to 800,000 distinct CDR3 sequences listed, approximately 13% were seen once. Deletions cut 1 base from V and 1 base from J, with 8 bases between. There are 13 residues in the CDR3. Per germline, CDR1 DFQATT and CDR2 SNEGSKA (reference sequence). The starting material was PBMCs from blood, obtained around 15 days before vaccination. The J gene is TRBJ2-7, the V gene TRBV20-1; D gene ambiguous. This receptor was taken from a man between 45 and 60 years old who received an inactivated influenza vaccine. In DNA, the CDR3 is TGCAGTGCTAGAGGGACGGTGTCCTACGAGCAGTACTTC. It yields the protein CSARGTVSYEQYF.